These 21 T cell receptor beta chains originate from one sample sequenced in a study of blood T cell repertoires in COVID-19. Using immunoSEQ multiplex PCR, the repertoire was profiled, and TCRdb retains in-frame clones only, with some absent. The profile shows fewer than 650,000 clones, roughly 89% of them singletons. Material for sequencing was peripheral blood. Every receptor here comes from a woman between 45 and 60 years old with COVID-19, enrolled during active disease.

The chain carries TRBV27 and TRBJ2-1; 12 bases are a match to TRBD2. V lost 1 base to trimming and J lost 2 bases; unmatched junction nucleotides: 9. The germline V gene encodes CDR1 MNHEY and CDR2 SMNVEV (reference sequence). This CDR3 contains 19 residues. The DNA of the CDR3 is TGTGCCAGCAGTTTATACCCTAGCGGGGGGGCCGGGCCCTACAATGAGCAGTTCTTC. Amino acid sequence: CASSLYPSGGAGPYNEQFF.

This chain joins TRBV5-1 and TRBJ2-1; D is perhaps TRBD1 (6 bases). CDR1 is SGHRS and CDR2 is YFSETQ in the germline V gene. The CDR3 runs 16 residues. V dropped 4 bases and J dropped 4 bases, with 18 bases sitting between them. CDR3 nucleotide sequence: TGCGCCAGCAGCCTCCAGGGGTCCGCCCTATACAATGAGCAGTTCTTC. It specifies CASSLQGSALYNEQFF.

The chain combines TRBV6-5 with TRBJ1-2; 7 bases align to TRBD1. This CDR3 comprises 15 residues. J was trimmed by 1 base and V by 7 bases; bases with no gene match: 9. CDR1 and CDR2 (germline): MNHEY, SVGAGI. CDR3 DNA sequence: TGTGCCAGCAACCAGAGGCAGGGGGTTAACTATGGCTACACCTTC. It encodes CASNQRQGVNYGYTF.

The chain uses TRBV11-1 and TRBJ2-5; TRBD2 is a possible D gene (5 bases). The V gene's germline CDR1 is SGHAT and CDR2 FQDESV (reference sequence). The length of the CDR3 is 15 residues. The germline V and J ends were trimmed by 4 bases and 0 bases, with 12 bases remaining between them. The CDR3 DNA sequence: TGTGCCAGCAGCTCATTCCCGGACTACCAAGAGACCCAGTACTTC. This sequence encodes CASSSFPDYQETQYF.

The chain couples TRBV6-1 to TRBJ1-2, with D tentatively TRBD1 (6 bases). Looked up from germline, CDR1 is MNHNS and CDR2 is SASEGT. The ends were cut back, 3 bases at V and 3 bases at J, with 11 bases in the middle. The CDR3 consists of 14 residues. DNA of the CDR3: TGTGCCAGCAGTGAGGATCGACAGGACTATGGCTACACCTTC. This translates into CASSEDRQDYGYTF.

The V call is TRBV5-7, the J call TRBJ1-2; D is unresolved. TRBV5-7 is recorded as an ORF, its role being uncertain. The CDR3 length is 13 residues. V lost 2 bases and J 4 bases, leaving 9 bases between the germline ends. For the CDR3, the DNA is TGTGCCAGCAGCTTATACGGACTCTATGGCTACACCTTC. Translation: CASSLYGLYGYTF.

The CDR3, as DNA: TGTGCCAGCATGTCTGGCGGGAGCTCCTACAATGAGCAGTTCTTC. It codes for CASMSGGSSYNEQFF. This chain connects TRBV28 to TRBJ2-1, with 7 nucleotides matching TRBD2. CDR3 length: 15 amino acids. Germline lookup yields CDR1 MDHEN and CDR2 SYDVKM. V lost 7 bases, J lost 0 bases, and 6 bases stayed unmatched.

Concerning this clone itself: Other nucleotide sequences from this sample produce the same CDR3. The genes are TRBV7-9 and TRBJ1-1; D may be TRBD1 (6 bases). Deletions cut 4 bases from V and 5 bases from J, with 14 bases between. The CDR3 length is 14 residues. The germline gives CDR1 SEHNR, CDR2 FQNEAQ (reference sequence). Here the CDR3 DNA reads TGTGCCAGCAGCTCGGGGGGGGCCGGAACTGAAGCTTTCTTT. It yields the protein CASSSGGAGTEAFF.

V gene TRBV25-1 combines with J gene TRBJ1-1, with 8 positions matching TRBD1. The V and J ends lost 4 bases and 3 bases, in that order; junction bases with no gene match: 7. This CDR3 region has 15 residues. CDR1 is MGHDK and CDR2 is SYGVNS in the germline V gene. CDR3 sequence: CASSANRGWDTEAFF. The CDR3 region has the DNA TGTGCCAGCAGTGCCAACAGGGGGTGGGACACTGAAGCTTTCTTT.

CDR3 coding DNA: TGTGCCAGCAGCTTATATGGGACAGGGGGTCCCGAGACCCAGTACTTC. Protein product: CASSLYGTGGPETQYF. The chain couples TRBV7-6 to TRBJ2-5, with 11 bases matching TRBD1. After removal of 2 bases from V and 5 bases from J, the junction contained 7 bases not matched to a gene. CDR1 SGHVS and CDR2 FNYEAQ come from the germline V gene. The CDR3 is 16 residues long.

Only a few counts were recorded for this clone. The chain combines TRBV6-5 with TRBJ2-7, with D possibly matching TRBD2 (5 bases). CDR1 and CDR2 (germline): MNHEY, SVGAGI. The length of the CDR3 is 13 residues. Trimming removed 8 bases at V and 6 bases at J, with 17 bases between. The CDR3 region has the DNA TGTGCCAGCGCCCTAGCCCTTACTCGCGAGCAGTACTTC. This codes for CASALALTREQYF.

V is TRBV3-1 (or the pseudogene TRBV3-2) and J is TRBJ2-3; 7 bases match TRBD2. In germline, CDR1 is LGHDT, CDR2 YNNKEL (reference sequence). With 4 bases clipped from V and 2 bases from J, the junction kept 9 bases outside the gene matches. CDR3 size: 16 residues. CDR3 sequence (DNA): TGTGCCAGCAGCCCCCTACCTGGGGGGGTCACAGATACGCAGTATTTT. This gives the protein CASSPLPGGVTDTQYF.

A remark on this clone: At one end the junction does not follow the germline gene, possibly because of a read error. The chain is built from TRBV11-2 and TRBJ1-5; a weak D match, TRBD1 (6 bases). The CDR3 consists of 14 residues. In germline, CDR1 is SGHAT, CDR2 FQNNGV. The chain's CDR3 is CASSLDRNGQPQHF. The CDR3 DNA is TGTGCCAGCAGCCTAGACAGGAACGGCCAGCCCCAGCATTTT.

The chain links TRBV20-1 to TRBJ1-1; tentative D call: TRBD1 (6 bases). CDR1 DFQATT and CDR2 SNEGSKA come from the germline V gene (reference sequence). Trimming stripped 3 bases from V and 3 bases from J, with 17 bases between. The CDR3 is 15 amino acids. This CDR3 is CSASGGGQVDTEAFF. The CDR3, as DNA: TGCAGTGCTAGTGGTGGGGGCCAGGTGGACACTGAAGCTTTCTTT.

The J gene is TRBJ2-1, the V gene TRBV9; 9 bases are shared with TRBD2. V gave up 4 bases and J gave up 7 bases; unmatched junction bases: 9. Germline V CDR1 and CDR2: SGDLS, YYNGEE. The CDR3 extends over 15 amino acids. CDR3 nucleotides: TGTGCCAGCAGCTTACTTAGCGGGGGAGGGAATGAGCAGTTCTTC. Amino acids: CASSLLSGGGNEQFF. The full variable domain, in which reference TRBV9 and TRBJ2-1 provide the parts outside the CDR3, is DSGVTQTPKHLITATGQRVTLRCSPRSGDLSVYWYQQSLDQGLQFLIQYYNGEERAKGNILERFSAQQFPDLHSELNLSSLELGDSALYFCASSLLSGGGNEQFFGPGTRLTVL.

The rearrangement joins TRBV5-4 to TRBJ2-7; 8 bases align to TRBD2. The germline gives CDR1 SGHNT, CDR2 YYREEE (reference sequence). The CDR3 extends over 14 amino acids. The V gene end was trimmed by 4 bases and the J gene end by 3 bases; junction bases not matched to a gene: 6. CDR3 nucleotides: TGTGCCAGCAGCCCGAGCGGGGGAAACTACGAGCAGTACTTC. It translates to CASSPSGGNYEQYF.

The J gene is TRBJ2-5, the V gene TRBV6-6; 8 bases agree with TRBD2. The CDR3 is 14 residues long. The trim removed 7 bases at V and 5 bases at J, leaving 9 bases unmatched. CDR1 is MNHNY, CDR2 SVGAGI, per germline (reference sequence). CDR3 sequence reads: CASTLSSGEETQYF. CDR3 coding DNA: TGTGCCAGCACCCTCAGTAGCGGGGAGGAGACCCAGTACTTC.

This clone was detected once. The chain is built from TRBV18 and TRBJ1-2; D remains unclear. The CDR3 contains 13 residues. V gave up 2 bases and J gave up 7 bases, with 11 bases separating them. Germline V gene sequence: CDR1 KGHSH, CDR2 LQKENI. CDR3 in DNA: TGTGCCAGCTCACCAGGCCCCACGGGTGGCTACACCTTC. It codes for CASSPGPTGGYTF.

The genes are TRBV6-5 and TRBJ1-6; D remains ambiguous. Germline V gene lookup returns CDR1 MNHEY and CDR2 SVGAGI. The CDR3 consists of 15 residues. V was trimmed by 0 bases and J by 9 bases, leaving 12 bases between them. The CDR3, as DNA: TGTGCCAGCAGTTACTCTCCCAGAGGCGGTTCACCCCTCCACTTT. Amino acid sequence: CASSYSPRGGSPLHF.

A few counts support this clone. The gene calls are TRBV20-1 and TRBJ2-1; no clear D. V dropped 7 bases and J dropped 6 bases, with 10 bases sitting between them. Germline V gene lookup returns CDR1 DFQATT and CDR2 SNEGSKA (reference sequence). The CDR3 has 11 residues. The CDR3 here is CSVPEANEQFF. In DNA form, the CDR3 reads TGCAGTGTACCCGAAGCCAATGAGCAGTTCTTC.

V gene TRBV19 combines with J gene TRBJ2-3; 8 bases line up with TRBD2. V lost 4 bases to trimming and J lost 4 bases; unmatched junction nucleotides: 7. CDR1 and CDR2 from the germline V gene are LNHDA and SQIVND (reference sequence). The CDR3 sequence is 15 residues long. The CDR3 is CASSRGLVYPDTQYF. CDR3 nucleotide sequence: TGTGCCAGTAGTAGGGGACTAGTGTATCCAGATACGCAGTATTTT.